This T cell receptor beta chain was recorded in a study of early T cells in non-severe SARS-CoV-2 infection. The V gene end was trimmed by 4 bases and the J gene end by 6 bases; junction bases not matched to a gene: 11. CDR3 length equals 15 residues. Germline CDR1 is SGHDT and CDR2 is YYEEEE. TCRdb independently ran MiXCR on the 5' RACE reads; one entry per CDR3 protein. The data contain 20,000 to 30,000 distinct CDR3 sequences, about 4.6% of them singletons. Relative to its sample, this clonotype is medium-sized. The chain uses TRBV5-6 and TRBJ1-1; 8 bases match TRBD1. This receptor was identified in an adult who was a healthcare worker with PCR-confirmed SARS-CoV-2 infection or an uninfected control (not recorded which). Material: whole blood. The CDR3 bases are TGTGCCAGCAGCATTACCGGGACAGGAGACTCTGAAGCTTTCTTT. This gives the protein CASSITGTGDSEAFF.